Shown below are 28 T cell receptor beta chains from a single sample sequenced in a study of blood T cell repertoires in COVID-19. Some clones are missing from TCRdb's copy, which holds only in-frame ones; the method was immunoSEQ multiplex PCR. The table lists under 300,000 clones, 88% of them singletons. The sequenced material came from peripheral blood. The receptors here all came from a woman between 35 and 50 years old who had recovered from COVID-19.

CDR3 sequence (DNA): TGTGCCAGCAGTTACCTCGGGAGGTTGGGTGGCTACACCTTC. Translated, it gives CASSYLGRLGGYTF. The genes are TRBV6-2 or TRBV6-3 and TRBJ1-2; D unresolved. CDR3 length: 14 amino acids. V lost 2 bases to trimming and J lost 7 bases, with 14 bases between them. Germline V gene lookup returns CDR1 MNHEY and CDR2 SVGEGT.

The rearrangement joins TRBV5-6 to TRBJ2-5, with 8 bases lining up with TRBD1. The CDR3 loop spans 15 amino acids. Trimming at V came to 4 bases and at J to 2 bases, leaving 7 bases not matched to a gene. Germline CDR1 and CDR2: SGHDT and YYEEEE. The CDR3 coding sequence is TGTGCCAGCAGCACGGAACGGGACAGGCAAGAGACCCAGTACTTC. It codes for CASSTERDRQETQYF.

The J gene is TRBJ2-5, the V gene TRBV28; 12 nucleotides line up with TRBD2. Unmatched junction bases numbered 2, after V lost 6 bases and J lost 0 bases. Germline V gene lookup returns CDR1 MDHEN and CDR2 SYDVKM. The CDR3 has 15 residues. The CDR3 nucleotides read TGTGCCAGCAGCCGACTAGCGGGGGACCAAGAGACCCAGTACTTC. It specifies CASSRLAGDQETQYF. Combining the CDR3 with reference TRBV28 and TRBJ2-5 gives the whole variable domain DVKVTQSSRYLVKRTGEKVFLECVQDMDHENMFWYRQDPGLGLRLIYFSYDVKMKEKGDIPEGYSVSREKKERFSLILESASTNQTSMYLCASSRLAGDQETQYFGPGTRLLVL.

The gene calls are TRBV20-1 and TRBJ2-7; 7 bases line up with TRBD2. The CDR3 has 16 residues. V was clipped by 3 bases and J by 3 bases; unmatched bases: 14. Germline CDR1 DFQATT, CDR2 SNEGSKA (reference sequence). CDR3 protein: CSASGSLSGRVYEQYF. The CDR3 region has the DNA TGCAGTGCTAGTGGGTCCCTTTCAGGGAGGGTCTACGAGCAGTACTTC.

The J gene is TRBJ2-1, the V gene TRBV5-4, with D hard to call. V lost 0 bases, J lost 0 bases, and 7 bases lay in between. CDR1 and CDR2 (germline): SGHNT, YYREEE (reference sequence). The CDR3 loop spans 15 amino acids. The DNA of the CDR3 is TGTGCCAGCAGCTTGGCCTCGAGCTCCTACAATGAGCAGTTCTTC. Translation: CASSLASSSYNEQFF.

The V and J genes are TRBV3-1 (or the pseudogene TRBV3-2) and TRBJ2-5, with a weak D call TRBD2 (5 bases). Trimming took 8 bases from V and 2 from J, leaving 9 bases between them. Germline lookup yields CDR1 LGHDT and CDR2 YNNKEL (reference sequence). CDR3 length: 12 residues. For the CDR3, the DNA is TGTGCCAGCGGGAGACAACAAGAGACCCAGTACTTC. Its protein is CASGRQQETQYF.

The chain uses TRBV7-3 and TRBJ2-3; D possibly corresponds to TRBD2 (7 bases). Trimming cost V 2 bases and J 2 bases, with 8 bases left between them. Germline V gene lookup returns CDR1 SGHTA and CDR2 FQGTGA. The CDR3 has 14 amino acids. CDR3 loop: CASSLGGATDTQYF. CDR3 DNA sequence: TGTGCCAGCAGCTTAGGGGGGGCCACAGATACGCAGTATTTT. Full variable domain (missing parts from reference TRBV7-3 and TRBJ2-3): GAGVSQTPSNKVTEKGKYVELRCDPISGHTALYWYRQSLGQGPEFLIYFQGTGAADDSGLPNDRFFAVRPEGSVSTLKIQRTERGDSAVYLCASSLGGATDTQYFGPGTRLTVL.

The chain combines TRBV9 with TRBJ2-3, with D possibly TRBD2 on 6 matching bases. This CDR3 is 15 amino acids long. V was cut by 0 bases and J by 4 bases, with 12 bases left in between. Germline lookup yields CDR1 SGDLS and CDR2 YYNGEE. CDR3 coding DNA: TGTGCCAGCAGCGTAGGGGGCGGGATAGCAGATACGCAGTATTTT. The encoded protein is CASSVGGGIADTQYF.

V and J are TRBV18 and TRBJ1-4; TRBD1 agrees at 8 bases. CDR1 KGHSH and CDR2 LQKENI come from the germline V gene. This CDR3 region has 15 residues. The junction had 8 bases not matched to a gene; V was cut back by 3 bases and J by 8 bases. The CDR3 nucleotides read TGTGCCAGCTCACCTTCGGACAGGGTGGAGGAAAAACTGTTTTTT. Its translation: CASSPSDRVEEKLFF.

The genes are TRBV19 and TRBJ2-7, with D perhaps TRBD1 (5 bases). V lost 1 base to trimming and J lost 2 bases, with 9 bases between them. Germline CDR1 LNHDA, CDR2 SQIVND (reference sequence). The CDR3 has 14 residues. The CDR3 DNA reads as TGTGCCAGTAGTATAGGGGGCGGTACCTACGAGCAGTACTTC. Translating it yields CASSIGGGTYEQYF. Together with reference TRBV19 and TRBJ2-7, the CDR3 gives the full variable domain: DGGITQSPKYLFRKEGQNVTLSCEQNLNHDAMYWYRQDPGQGLRLIYYSQIVNDFQKGDIAEGYSVSREKKESFPLTVTSAQKNPTAFYLCASSIGGGTYEQYFGPGTRLTVT.

CDR3 DNA sequence: TGTGCCAGTAGCCCGGGGGACTATGGCTACACCTTC. Protein product: CASSPGDYGYTF. The V call is TRBV19, the J call TRBJ1-2; D might be TRBD1 (5 bases). This CDR3 comprises 12 residues. V dropped 6 bases and J dropped 3 bases, with 8 bases sitting between them. Germline V CDR1 and CDR2: LNHDA, SQIVND (reference sequence).

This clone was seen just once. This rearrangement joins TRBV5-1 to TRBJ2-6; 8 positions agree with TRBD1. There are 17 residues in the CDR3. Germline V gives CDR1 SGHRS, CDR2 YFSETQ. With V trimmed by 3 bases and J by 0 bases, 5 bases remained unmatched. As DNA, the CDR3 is TGCGCCAGCAGCTCCCGGACAGGGACCTCTGGGGCCAACGTCCTGACTTTC. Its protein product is CASSSRTGTSGANVLTF. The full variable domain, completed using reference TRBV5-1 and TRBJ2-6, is KAGVTQTPRYLIKTRGQQVTLSCSPISGHRSVSWYQQTPGQGLQFLFEYFSETQRNKGNFPGRFSGRQFSNSRSEMNVSTLELGDSALYLCASSSRTGTSGANVLTFGAGSRLTVL.

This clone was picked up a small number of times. CDR3 sequence: CASSDRDRGSYEQYF. CDR3 sequence (DNA): TGCGCCAGCAGTGATAGGGACAGGGGCTCCTACGAGCAGTACTTC. This chain connects TRBV10-2 to TRBJ2-7; 10 bases are shared with TRBD1. The ends lost 3 bases at V and 0 bases at J; junction bases unmatched: 2. The CDR3 has 15 residues. Germline CDR1 is WSHSY and CDR2 is SAAADI.

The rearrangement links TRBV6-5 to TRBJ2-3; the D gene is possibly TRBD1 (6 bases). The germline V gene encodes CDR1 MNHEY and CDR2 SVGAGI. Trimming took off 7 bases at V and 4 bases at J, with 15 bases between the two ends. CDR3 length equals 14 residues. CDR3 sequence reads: CASKRGIVSDTQYF. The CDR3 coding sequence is TGTGCCAGCAAGAGGGGGATCGTCTCAGATACGCAGTATTTT.

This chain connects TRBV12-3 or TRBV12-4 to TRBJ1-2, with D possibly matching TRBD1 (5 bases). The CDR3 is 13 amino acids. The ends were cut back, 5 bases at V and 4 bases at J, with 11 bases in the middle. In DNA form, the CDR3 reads TGTGCCAGCAGTGGGACTCTGTCCTATGGCTACACCTTC. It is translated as CASSGTLSYGYTF.

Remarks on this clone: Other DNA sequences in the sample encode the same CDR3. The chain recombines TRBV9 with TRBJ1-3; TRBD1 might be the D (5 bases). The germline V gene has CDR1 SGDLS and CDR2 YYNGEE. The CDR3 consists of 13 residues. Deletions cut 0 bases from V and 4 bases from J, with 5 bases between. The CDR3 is CASSVEGGNTIYF. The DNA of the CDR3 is TGTGCCAGCAGCGTAGAGGGGGGAAACACCATATATTTT.

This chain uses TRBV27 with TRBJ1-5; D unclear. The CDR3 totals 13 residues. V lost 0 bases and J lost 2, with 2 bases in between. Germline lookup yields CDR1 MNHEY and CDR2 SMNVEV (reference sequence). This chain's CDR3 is CASSLSGNQPQHF. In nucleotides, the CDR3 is TGTGCCAGCAGTTTATCCGGCAATCAGCCCCAGCATTTT.

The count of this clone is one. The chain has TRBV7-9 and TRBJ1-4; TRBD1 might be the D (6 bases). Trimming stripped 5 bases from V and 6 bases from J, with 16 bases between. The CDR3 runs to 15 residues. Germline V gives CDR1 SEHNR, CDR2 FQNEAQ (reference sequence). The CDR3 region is CASSPFGGADEKLFF. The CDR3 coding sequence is TGTGCCAGCAGCCCATTCGGGGGGGCGGATGAAAAACTGTTTTTT.

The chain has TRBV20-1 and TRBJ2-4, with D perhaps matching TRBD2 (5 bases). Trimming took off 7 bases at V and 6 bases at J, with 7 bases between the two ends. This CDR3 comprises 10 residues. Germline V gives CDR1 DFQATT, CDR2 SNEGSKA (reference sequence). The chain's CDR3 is CSGRANIQYF. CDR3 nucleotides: TGCAGTGGGCGGGCAAACATTCAGTACTTC.

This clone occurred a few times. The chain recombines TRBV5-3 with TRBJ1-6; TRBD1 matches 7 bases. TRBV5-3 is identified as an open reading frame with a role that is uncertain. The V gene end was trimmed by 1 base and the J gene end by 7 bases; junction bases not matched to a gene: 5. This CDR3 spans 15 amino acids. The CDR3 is CARSLWDSWNSPLHF. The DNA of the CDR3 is TGTGCCAGAAGCTTGTGGGACAGTTGGAATTCACCCCTCCACTTT.

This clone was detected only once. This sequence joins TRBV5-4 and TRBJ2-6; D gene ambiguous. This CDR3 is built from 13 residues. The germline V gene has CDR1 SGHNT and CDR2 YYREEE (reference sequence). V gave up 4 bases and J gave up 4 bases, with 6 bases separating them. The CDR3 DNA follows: TGTGCCAGCAGCCCCGGGGGGGCCAACGTCCTGACTTTC. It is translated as CASSPGGANVLTF.

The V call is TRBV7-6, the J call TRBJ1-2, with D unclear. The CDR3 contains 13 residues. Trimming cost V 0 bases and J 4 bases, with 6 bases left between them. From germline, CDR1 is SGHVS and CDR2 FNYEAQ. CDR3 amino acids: CASSLARGYGYTF. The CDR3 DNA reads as TGTGCCAGCAGCTTAGCCCGGGGCTATGGCTACACCTTC.

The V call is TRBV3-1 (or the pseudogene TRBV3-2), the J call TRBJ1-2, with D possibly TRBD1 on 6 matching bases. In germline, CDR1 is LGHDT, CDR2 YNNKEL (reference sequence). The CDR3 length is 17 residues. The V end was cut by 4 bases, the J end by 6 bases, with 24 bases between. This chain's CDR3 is CASSPRGGGGWGHGYTF. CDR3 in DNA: TGTGCCAGCAGCCCCCGGGGGGGCGGAGGTTGGGGTCATGGCTACACCTTC.

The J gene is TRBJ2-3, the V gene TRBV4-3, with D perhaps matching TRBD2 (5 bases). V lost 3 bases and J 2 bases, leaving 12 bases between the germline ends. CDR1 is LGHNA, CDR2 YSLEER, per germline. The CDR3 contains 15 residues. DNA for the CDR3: TGCGCCAGCAGCCAGCTACGGGGAGACACAGATACGCAGTATTTT. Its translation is CASSQLRGDTDTQYF.

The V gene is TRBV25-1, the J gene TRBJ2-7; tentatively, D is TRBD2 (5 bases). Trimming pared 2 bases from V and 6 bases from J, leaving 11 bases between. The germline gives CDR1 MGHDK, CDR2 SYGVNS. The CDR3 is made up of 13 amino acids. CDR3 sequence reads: CASSEGGRFEQYF. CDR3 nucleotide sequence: TGTGCCAGCAGTGAAGGCGGGCGGTTCGAGCAGTACTTC.

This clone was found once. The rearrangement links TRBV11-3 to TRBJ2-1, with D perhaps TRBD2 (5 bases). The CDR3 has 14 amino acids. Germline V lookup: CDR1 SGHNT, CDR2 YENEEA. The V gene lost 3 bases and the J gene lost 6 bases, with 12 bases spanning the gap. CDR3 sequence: CASSLSGGGNEQFF. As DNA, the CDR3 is TGTGCCAGCAGCTTGAGTGGAGGCGGCAATGAGCAGTTCTTC.

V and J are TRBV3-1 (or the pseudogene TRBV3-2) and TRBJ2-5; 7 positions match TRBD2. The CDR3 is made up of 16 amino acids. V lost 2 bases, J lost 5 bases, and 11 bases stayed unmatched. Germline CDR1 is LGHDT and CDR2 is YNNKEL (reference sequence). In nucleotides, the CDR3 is TGTGCCAGCAGCCAATGGCTAGCGGACCCACGGGAGACCCAGTACTTC. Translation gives CASSQWLADPRETQYF.

CDR3 DNA: TGTGCCATCAGTGGGGACAGGTCCATGAACACTGAAGCTTTCTTT. This codes for CAISGDRSMNTEAFF. This sequence joins TRBV10-3 and TRBJ1-1; TRBD1 matches 8 bases. Trimming at V came to 4 bases and at J to 0 bases, leaving 4 bases not matched to a gene. Germline CDR1 is ENHRY and CDR2 is SYGVKD. This CDR3 is 15 amino acids long.